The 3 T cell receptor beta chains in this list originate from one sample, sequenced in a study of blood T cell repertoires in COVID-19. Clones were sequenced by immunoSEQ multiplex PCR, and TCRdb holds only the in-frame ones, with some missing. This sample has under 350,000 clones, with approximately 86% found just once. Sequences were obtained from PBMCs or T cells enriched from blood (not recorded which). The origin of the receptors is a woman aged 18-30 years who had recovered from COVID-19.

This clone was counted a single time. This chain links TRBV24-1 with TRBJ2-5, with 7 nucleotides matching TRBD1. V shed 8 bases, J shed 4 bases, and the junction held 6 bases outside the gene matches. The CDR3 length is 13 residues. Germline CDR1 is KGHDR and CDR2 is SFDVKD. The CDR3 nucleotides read TGTGCCACCATGCAGACAGGGATAGAGACCCAGTACTTC. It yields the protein CATMQTGIETQYF.

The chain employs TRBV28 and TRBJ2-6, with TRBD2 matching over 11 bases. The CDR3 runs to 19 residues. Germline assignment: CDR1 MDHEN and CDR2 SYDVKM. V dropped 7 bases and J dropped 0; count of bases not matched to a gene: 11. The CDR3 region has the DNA TGTGCCAGCACCCCTGTCTTACTAGCGGGGGTCTCTGGGGCCAACGTCCTGACTTTC. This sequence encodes CASTPVLLAGVSGANVLTF.

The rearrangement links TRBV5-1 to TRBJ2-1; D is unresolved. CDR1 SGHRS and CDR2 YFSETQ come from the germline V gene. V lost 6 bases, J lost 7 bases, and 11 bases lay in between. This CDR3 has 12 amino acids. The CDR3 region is CASNDPGNEQFF. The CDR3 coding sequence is TGCGCCAGCAACGACCCGGGTAATGAGCAGTTCTTC.